The rows below give T cell receptor beta chains drawn from one sample of a study of T cell responses to AZD1222 COVID-19 vaccine. This table comes from immunoSEQ multiplex PCR, and its TCRdb copy is limited to in-frame clones, with some not included. The sample holds fewer than 150,000 clones, roughly 86% seen once. This sample comprised peripheral blood, obtained 28 days after the second AZD1222 dose. The source of these receptors is an adult who received the AZD1222 COVID-19 vaccine. Each CDR3 is given with its conserved first and last residue. A D gene is named only where the DNA matches it firmly. Clone sizes are given selectively: once, few, many, or a class where the clone is expanded.

j_call clone_size v_call d_call cdr3_nt cdr3_aa
TRBJ1-1 NA TRBV7-2 TRBD1 TGTGCCAGCAGCTTACTCCGGGACAGGGGGGCTTTCTTT CASSLLRDRGAFF
TRBJ2-2 NA TRBV2 TRBD1 TGTGCCAGCAGTGAAAGGGGACAGGGGCGCAGGGAGCTGTTTTTT CASSERGQGRRELFF
TRBJ1-5 NA TRBV28 TRBD1 TGTGCCAGCAGTACCTGGAACACAGGGGATAGCAATCAGCCCCAGCATTTT CASSTWNTGDSNQPQHF
TRBJ2-1 NA TRBV5-1 TRBD2 TGCGCCAGCAGCTTAAGCGCGGGAGAGGTTGAGCAGTTCTTC CASSLSAGEVEQFF
TRBJ2-2 NA TRBV7-8 NA TGTGCCAGCAGCTTAGTCACCACCGGGGAGCTGTTTTTT CASSLVTTGELFF
TRBJ2-2 once TRBV3-1/TRBV3-2 NA TGTGCCAGCAGCCAAGATTTCCAGGGGAACACCGGGGAGCTGTTTTTT CASSQDFQGNTGELFF
TRBJ1-2 NA TRBV24-1 NA TGTGCCACCAGTGATTTGAACTTCGGGAAGGGCTACACCTTC CATSDLNFGKGYTF
TRBJ2-3 few TRBV9 NA TGTGCCAGCAGCCCGGGATCCTTTAGCACAGATACGCAGTATTTT CASSPGSFSTDTQYF
TRBJ2-7 NA TRBV19 TRBD1 TGTGCCAGTAGTAAAAGACTGGGACAGGTGATGGTCGAGCAGTACTTC CASSKRLGQVMVEQYF
TRBJ2-5 few TRBV13 NA TGTGCCAGCAGCTCTCCGGACAGCAAAGAGACCCAGTACTTC CASSSPDSKETQYF
TRBJ2-2 NA TRBV2 NA TGTGCCAGCAGTGAGGGGGCAGCCTTCACCGGGGAGCTGTTTTTT CASSEGAAFTGELFF